A single sample gave rise to the 16 T cell receptor beta chains below, sequenced in a study of T cell responses to AZD1222 COVID-19 vaccine. Only in-frame clones appear in the TCRdb table, and some are missing; sequencing was by immunoSEQ multiplex PCR. The sample includes around 140,000 clones, approximately 90% of them seen just once. This specimen consisted of peripheral blood, obtained 28 days after the second AZD1222 dose. Receptors were obtained from an adult who received the AZD1222 COVID-19 vaccine.

The CDR3 coding sequence is TGTGCCAGCAGCCAAGAGGTGGGGGTGAACACTGAAGCTTTCTTT. Its translation is CASSQEVGVNTEAFF. J is TRBJ1-1 and V is TRBV3-1 (or the pseudogene TRBV3-2); D possibly corresponds to TRBD1 (5 bases). Germline CDR1 and CDR2: LGHDT and YNNKEL (reference sequence). The CDR3 runs 15 residues. The V end was cut by 0 bases, the J end by 0 bases, with 8 bases between.

This clone was seen more than once but under ten times. V gene TRBV19 combines with J gene TRBJ1-2, with no clear D. The ends were cut back, 4 bases at V and 4 bases at J, with 10 bases in the middle. The CDR3 sequence is 13 residues long. CDR1 and CDR2 (germline): LNHDA, SQIVND (reference sequence). DNA of the CDR3: TGTGCCAGTAGTAGCCCGACCTCCTATGGCTACACCTTC. This gives the protein CASSSPTSYGYTF.

V usage is TRBV5-1 and J usage is TRBJ2-5, with D perhaps matching TRBD1 or TRBD2 (7 bases each). The length of the CDR3 is 13 residues. V lost 1 base and J lost 5, with 9 bases in between. CDR1 is SGHRS, CDR2 YFSETQ, per germline. The CDR3 nucleotides read TGCGCCAGCAGCTTGCAGGGGGGGGAGACCCAGTACTTC. It encodes CASSLQGGETQYF. The complete variable domain, with remaining parts taken from reference TRBV5-1 and TRBJ2-5, reads KAGVTQTPRYLIKTRGQQVTLSCSPISGHRSVSWYQQTPGQGLQFLFEYFSETQRNKGNFPGRFSGRQFSNSRSEMNVSTLELGDSALYLCASSLQGGETQYFGPGTRLLVL.

This chain connects TRBV6-5 to TRBJ1-1; a weak D match, TRBD1 (6 bases). The germline V gene has CDR1 MNHEY and CDR2 SVGAGI. The CDR3 extends over 14 amino acids. Deletions cut 7 bases from V and 1 base from J, with 13 bases between. This CDR3 is CASMRGQTNTEAFF. The DNA for the CDR3 is TGTGCCAGCATGCGAGGACAGACGAACACTGAAGCTTTCTTT.

V is TRBV3-1 (or the pseudogene TRBV3-2) and J is TRBJ1-1, with D maybe TRBD1 (6 bases). Germline loops: CDR1 LGHDT, CDR2 YNNKEL (reference sequence). The CDR3 spans 14 residues. The V end lost 1 base, the J end lost 1 base, and 7 bases lay between the germline ends. CDR3 protein: CASSQGQANTEAFF. The CDR3 DNA reads as TGTGCCAGCAGCCAAGGACAGGCGAACACTGAAGCTTTCTTT.

In its sample, this clone was seen once. The rearrangement joins TRBV6-5 to TRBJ1-5, with TRBD1 matching over 7 bases. Germline CDR1 MNHEY, CDR2 SVGAGI. Trimming took 10 bases from V and 7 from J; bases not matched to a gene: 7. The CDR3 extends over 12 amino acids. The CDR3: CATKGARQPQHF. The DNA of the CDR3 is TGTGCCACGAAGGGGGCACGGCAGCCCCAGCATTTT.

The chain carries TRBV13 and TRBJ1-1; unclear D gene. The V end lost 0 bases, the J end lost 4 bases, and 9 bases lay between the germline ends. This CDR3 is 14 amino acids long. Germline V gene lookup returns CDR1 PRHDT and CDR2 FYEKMQ (reference sequence). CDR3 amino acids: CASSLGWIGTEAFF. In nucleotides, the CDR3 is TGTGCCAGCAGCTTAGGATGGATTGGCACTGAAGCTTTCTTT.

J is TRBJ2-3 and V is TRBV19, with 8 nucleotides matching TRBD1. CDR1 LNHDA and CDR2 SQIVND come from the germline V gene (reference sequence). Unmatched junction bases numbered 1, after V lost 4 bases and J lost 4 bases. The CDR3 sequence is 13 residues long. CDR3: CASSRDRPDTQYF. CDR3 nucleotides: TGTGCCAGTAGTAGGGACAGGCCAGATACGCAGTATTTT.

The rearrangement joins TRBV3-1 (or the pseudogene TRBV3-2) to TRBJ2-4, with D unclear. Germline CDR1 is LGHDT and CDR2 is YNNKEL (reference sequence). The CDR3 has 17 amino acids. V shed 4 bases and J shed 0 bases, with 16 bases lying between them. In nucleotides, the CDR3 is TGTGCCAGCAGCCCATTACACCTACCGTTAGCCAAAAACATTCAGTACTTC. Protein: CASSPLHLPLAKNIQYF.

This rearrangement joins TRBV12-3 or TRBV12-4 to TRBJ2-7, with D possibly matching TRBD2 (6 bases). V was shortened by 3 bases and J by 3 bases, with 9 bases between the two germline ends. CDR3 length: 13 amino acids. The DNA of the CDR3 is TGTGCCAGCAGTTTGATCGGGAGCTACGAGCAGTACTTC. Translated: CASSLIGSYEQYF.

The chain combines TRBV15 with TRBJ1-1, with D maybe TRBD1 (5 bases). The germline V and J ends were trimmed by 5 bases and 4 bases, with 14 bases remaining between them. The CDR3 extends over 14 amino acids. The germline CDR1 and CDR2 sequences are LNHNV and YYDKDF (reference sequence). The chain's CDR3 is CATSPQLGTTEAFF. For the CDR3, the DNA is TGTGCCACCAGCCCCCAACTGGGGACCACTGAAGCTTTCTTT. Full variable domain (rest looked up from reference TRBV15 and TRBJ1-1): DAMVIQNPRYQVTQFGKPVTLSCSQTLNHNVMYWYQQKSSQAPKLLFHYYDKDFNNEADTPDNFQSRRPNTSFCFLDIRSPGLGDTAMYLCATSPQLGTTEAFFGQGTRLTVV.

The chain carries TRBV6-5 and TRBJ2-7; 10 bases map to TRBD1. In germline, CDR1 is MNHEY, CDR2 SVGAGI. This CDR3 is built from 14 residues. The V gene end was trimmed by 11 bases and the J gene end by 5 bases; junction bases not matched to a gene: 12. This CDR3 reads CAGVTGQGSNEQYF. The DNA of the CDR3 is TGTGCCGGGGTGACGGGACAGGGGTCCAACGAGCAGTACTTC.

The chain carries TRBV28 and TRBJ2-7; maybe TRBD2 (6 bases). The CDR3 sequence is 12 residues long. The germline V gene has CDR1 MDHEN and CDR2 SYDVKM. Trimming removed 7 bases at V and 9 bases at J, with 16 bases between. In DNA form, the CDR3 reads TGTGCCAGCACGGGACTCTCGTTGGCGCAGTACTTC. This codes for CASTGLSLAQYF.

This clone was observed once. This chain uses TRBV5-1 with TRBJ1-2, with D possibly matching TRBD1 (6 bases). Germline V CDR1 and CDR2: SGHRS, YFSETQ. Trimming removed 1 base from V and 6 bases from J, with 7 bases in between. This CDR3 contains 12 residues. The CDR3 loop is CASSLSGDGYTF. In DNA form, the CDR3 reads TGCGCCAGCAGCTTGTCAGGGGATGGCTACACCTTC. The full variable domain, its missing parts supplied by reference TRBV5-1 and TRBJ1-2, is KAGVTQTPRYLIKTRGQQVTLSCSPISGHRSVSWYQQTPGQGLQFLFEYFSETQRNKGNFPGRFSGRQFSNSRSEMNVSTLELGDSALYLCASSLSGDGYTFGSGTRLTVV.

The V gene is TRBV2, the J gene TRBJ1-4, with 7 bases that match TRBD1. Germline V gene data show CDR1 as SNHLY and CDR2 as FYNNEI. This CDR3 contains 14 residues. Trimming removed 6 bases from V and 5 bases from J; junction bases left unmatched: 6. The CDR3 coding sequence is TGTGCCAGCAGGTGGGACAGTCGAAATGAAAAACTGTTTTTT. It codes for CASRWDSRNEKLFF. Looking up the rest from reference TRBV2 and TRBJ1-4 gives the full variable domain: EPEVTQTPSHQVTQMGQEVILRCVPISNHLYFYWYRQILGQKVEFLVSFYNNEISEKSEIFDDQFSVERPDGSNFTLKIRSTKLEDSAMYFCASRWDSRNEKLFFGSGTQLSVL.

The V gene is TRBV27, the J gene TRBJ2-7, with TRBD2 matching 8 bases. CDR1 MNHEY and CDR2 SMNVEV come from the germline V gene (reference sequence). The CDR3 totals 15 residues. V was pared by 2 bases and J by 0 bases, with 3 bases of the junction left unmatched. CDR3 sequence reads: CASSLGLADSYEQYF. The DNA for the CDR3 is TGTGCCAGCAGTTTAGGACTAGCCGACTCCTACGAGCAGTACTTC.